A single sample gave rise to the 3 T cell receptor beta chains below, sequenced in a study of beta chain features in type 1 diabetes. Expressed TCRB transcripts were sequenced, since all the RNA that had been isolated was reverse transcribed. Sequencing was performed with immunoSEQ multiplex PCR; in TCRdb, only in-frame clones are kept and a portion is missing. The table lists about 640,000 clones, around 12% of them singletons. The antigens for these receptors are not known. The study, taken as a whole, reports: For Type 1 diabetes patients, all four CD4+ subsets carried TCRB CDR3s that were moderately but significantly shorter.

The sequenced material came from naive CD4+ T cells from blood. All receptors derive from a man aged 30-40 years with type 1 diabetes.

This chain links TRBV5-1 with TRBJ1-6; D unresolved. The CDR3 spans 14 residues. Trimming cost V 2 bases and J 9 bases, with 12 bases left between them. CDR1 SGHRS and CDR2 YFSETQ come from the germline V gene. CDR3 sequence reads: CASSFEHELSPLHF. In nucleotides, the CDR3 is TGCGCCAGCAGCTTCGAGCACGAACTTTCACCCCTCCACTTT.

This clone was observed a handful of times. CDR3 sequence (DNA): TGTGCCAGCAGTGAATGGGGGAGCACCTCCTACGAGCAGTACTTC. Translation: CASSEWGSTSYEQYF. This chain joins TRBV25-1 and TRBJ2-7, with D perhaps matching TRBD1 or TRBD2 (5 bases each). CDR1 is MGHDK, CDR2 SYGVNS, per germline. The CDR3 covers 15 residues. With 1 base removed from V and 0 bases from J, the gap between germline ends came to 10 bases.

The chain combines TRBV2 with TRBJ1-2; the D is unclear. CDR1 and CDR2 (germline): SNHLY, FYNNEI. Trimming removed 1 base at V and 7 bases at J, with 13 bases between. The CDR3 loop spans 14 amino acids. The CDR3 DNA is TGTGCCAGCAGTGAAGGTGGGGAATTCTCTGGCTACACCTTC. Amino acid sequence: CASSEGGEFSGYTF.